These T cell receptor beta chains were read from a single sample in a study of OX40 agonist ivuxolimab in advanced cancers. The method was immunoSEQ multiplex PCR; TCRdb's version includes in-frame clones alone and lacks a portion of them. The table has some 97,000 clones, about nine tenths seen once. The specimen comprised CD4+ or CD8+ T cells sorted from blood, sampled in a trial of the OX40 agonist ivuxolimab. The receptors originated from an adult with an advanced solid tumor such as melanoma, head and neck, liver or kidney cancer. The CDR3 runs from the conserved cysteine through the conserved F or W. D genes are given only for firm matches. Clone size, where shown, is once, few, many, or a class for clones that have expanded.

J | size | D | V | CDR3 | DNA
TRBJ1-5 | . | . | TRBV6-1 | CASSEGVHSNQPQHF | TGTGCCAGCAGCGAGGGGGTTCATAGCAATCAGCCCCAGCATTTT
TRBJ2-5 | once | TRBD2 | TRBV5-1 | CASSITSGQETQYF | TGCGCCAGCAGCATTACTAGCGGCCAAGAGACCCAGTACTTC
TRBJ2-3 | once | . | TRBV2 | CASSVFEGRGVLSTDTQYF | TGTGCCAGCAGTGTGTTCGAGGGCAGGGGAGTCCTTAGCACAGATACGCAGTATTTT
TRBJ2-2 | once | . | TRBV6-1 | CASSDGGGELFF | TGTGCCAGCAGTGATGGTGGCGGGGAGCTGTTTTTT
TRBJ2-3 | few | . | TRBV5-4 | CASSLAGAGTSTDTQYF | TGTGCCAGCAGCTTGGCCGGGGCGGGTACTAGCACAGATACGCAGTATTTT
TRBJ2-1 | few | TRBD2 | TRBV6-1 | CASSELAGAYNEQFF | TGTGCCAGCAGTGAACTAGCGGGGGCCTACAATGAGCAGTTCTTC
TRBJ2-7 | . | . | TRBV15 | CATSRGETYEQYF | TGTGCCACCAGCAGAGGGGAAACCTACGAGCAGTACTTC
TRBJ1-4 | . | . | TRBV2 | CASSEAVGKLFF | TGTGCCAGCAGTGAAGCGGTCGGGAAACTGTTTTTT
TRBJ2-1 | . | . | TRBV11-2 | CASSLAQGGNEQFF | TGTGCCAGCAGCTTAGCACAGGGAGGGAATGAGCAGTTCTTC
TRBJ2-5 | . | TRBD2 | TRBV7-2 | CASSSGLAGGPHSKQYF | TGTGCCAGCAGCTCGGGCCTAGCGGGAGGCCCGCATAGCAAGCAGTACTTC
TRBJ1-1 | few | . | TRBV2 | CASSKLENTEAFF | TGTGCCAGCAGTAAGTTAGAGAACACTGAAGCTTTCTTT
TRBJ2-1 | . | . | TRBV2 | CASSRMYSYNEQFF | TGTGCCAGCAGCAGGATGTACTCCTACAATGAGCAGTTCTTC
TRBJ1-2 | . | . | TRBV19 | CASRGAAYYGYTF | TGTGCCAGTAGGGGGGCGGCGTACTATGGCTACACCTTC
TRBJ2-5 | . | TRBD1 | TRBV5-8 | CASSLGFDRGSETQYF | TGTGCCAGCAGCTTGGGATTCGACAGGGGCTCAGAGACCCAGTACTTC
TRBJ1-3 | . | . | TRBV5-4 | CASSLSGTKGNTIYF | TGTGCCAGCAGCTTGTCAGGGACTAAAGGAAACACCATATATTTT
TRBJ2-3 | . | . | TRBV4-1 | CASRADSGTDTQYF | TGCGCCAGCAGGGCCGACTCTGGCACAGATACGCAGTATTTT
TRBJ2-7 | . | . | TRBV7-2 | CASSLGGSKYYEQYF | TGTGCCAGCAGCTTAGGGGGCAGCAAATACTACGAGCAGTACTTC
TRBJ2-5 | . | . | TRBV6-5 | CASRRQGTQETQYF | TGTGCCAGCAGGCGTCAGGGGACCCAAGAGACCCAGTACTTC
TRBJ2-2 | . | . | TRBV6-1 | CASSEEPRTGELFF | TGTGCCAGCAGTGAAGAGCCCCGCACCGGGGAGCTGTTTTTT
TRBJ2-3 | . | . | TRBV18 | CASSSTSSPQGTQYF | TGTGCCAGCTCGTCGACTAGCTCCCCACAGGGTACGCAGTATTTT
TRBJ1-4 | . | TRBD1 | TRBV4-3 | CASSQHAVIQGLGEKLFF | TGCGCCAGCAGCCAGCATGCCGTTATACAGGGGTTGGGTGAAAAACTGTTTTTT
TRBJ2-7 | once | . | TRBV7-2 | CASSFRTTSYEQYF | TGTGCCAGCAGCTTTAGAACTACCTCCTACGAGCAGTACTTC
TRBJ1-1 | . | . | TRBV28 | CASSLASQNTEAFF | TGTGCCAGCAGTTTAGCCAGCCAGAACACTGAAGCTTTCTTT
TRBJ2-1 | . | . | TRBV7-3 | CASSLTPGRQNEQFF | TGTGCCAGCAGCTTAACTCCGGGACGCCAAAATGAGCAGTTCTTC
TRBJ2-2 | once | . | TRBV5-1 | CASSLGRGEGTGELFF | TGCGCCAGCAGCTTGGGGCGGGGAGAAGGCACCGGGGAGCTGTTTTTT
TRBJ2-3 | once | . | TRBV9 | CASSAHTNTDTQYF | TGTGCCAGCAGCGCGCACACGAACACAGATACGCAGTATTTT
TRBJ2-3 | . | TRBD2 | TRBV14 | CASSRRTSGMRSTDTQYF | TGTGCCAGCAGCCGAAGGACTAGCGGGATGAGGAGTACAGATACGCAGTATTTT
TRBJ2-5 | few | . | TRBV2 | CASSEWETQYF | TGTGCCAGCAGTGAGTGGGAGACCCAGTACTTC
TRBJ2-3 | . | TRBD1 | TRBV15 | CATSRRTGGSTDTQYF | TGTGCCACCAGCAGACGGACAGGGGGGAGCACAGATACGCAGTATTTT
TRBJ2-7 | . | . | TRBV2 | CASRDSLGEQYF | TGTGCCAGCAGGGACAGTCTCGGCGAGCAGTACTTC
TRBJ2-2 | . | . | TRBV7-8 | CASSLGWNTGELFF | TGTGCCAGCAGCTTAGGGTGGAACACCGGGGAGCTGTTTTTT
TRBJ1-2 | . | TRBD1 | TRBV5-1 | CASRITGGIIYGYTF | TGCGCCAGCAGGATCACAGGGGGCATCATCTATGGCTACACCTTC
TRBJ1-1 | . | . | TRBV6-6 | CASSYEGAGNTEAFF | TGTGCCAGCAGTTACGAAGGGGCGGGGAACACTGAAGCTTTCTTT
TRBJ1-5 | . | . | TRBV10-3 | CAISDYNQPQHF | TGTGCCATCAGTGACTACAATCAGCCCCAGCATTTT
TRBJ2-5 | . | TRBD2 | TRBV4-2 | CASSLQASGQETQYF | TGTGCCAGCAGCCTCCAAGCTAGCGGACAAGAGACCCAGTACTTC
TRBJ2-1 | . | . | TRBV6-6 | CASSYNRELANEQFF | TGTGCCAGCAGTTACAACCGGGAGTTGGCCAATGAGCAGTTCTTC